This T cell receptor beta chain was sequenced in a study of cytomegalovirus exposure and HLA in healthy donors. Across the study: The 120 validation repertoires and the 666 first-cohort repertoires shared a platform, a later analysis reported. Findings and limits, study-wide: Accounts indicate the classifier identified cytomegalovirus status with strong specificity and sensitivity. Three chains linked to CMV were shown in vitro to be specific for CMV antigens. Altogether, about 160 TCR beta chains were recorded as cytomegalovirus-associated.

The method was immunoSEQ multiplex PCR; TCRdb's version includes in-frame clones alone and lacks a portion of them. This sample has approximately 190,000 clones; around 80% occur once, and the top ten carry around 15%. The sample holds a few counts of this clone. Its antigen remains unidentified. Per germline, CDR1 MDHEN and CDR2 SYDVKM. The CDR3 sequence is 14 residues long. Trimming pared 3 bases from V and 4 bases from J, leaving 12 bases between. V and J are TRBV28 and TRBJ1-2; D ambiguous. The sequenced material came from PBMCs. This clonotype originated in a woman aged 25 to 39 in good health and CMV-seropositive. The CDR3 nucleotides read TGTGCCAGCAGTTTGAGCGGTCCGGTCTATGGCTACACCTTC. Protein: CASSLSGPVYGYTF.